Each of the 25 T cell receptor beta chains below was sequenced from the same sample in a study of cytomegalovirus exposure and HLA in healthy donors. With 60 Vbeta and 13 Jbeta primers, the PCR was carried out. The method was immunoSEQ multiplex PCR; TCRdb's version includes in-frame clones alone and lacks a portion of them. The sample yields approximately 190,000 clones, 87% seen once. Sample: PBMCs. The receptors here all came from a boy between 2 and 15 years old in good health and CMV-seronegative.

The chain carries TRBV6-1 and TRBJ2-7; D is unresolved. The germline V gene has CDR1 MNHNS and CDR2 SASEGT. CDR3 size: 12 residues. Trimming pared 8 bases from V and 4 bases from J, leaving 12 bases between. The chain's CDR3 is CASLGSRYEQYF. CDR3 coding DNA: TGTGCCAGCTTGGGTTCGCGGTACGAGCAGTACTTC.

The chain combines TRBV2 with TRBJ2-7; perhaps TRBD1 as D (6 bases). Trimming took off 8 bases at V and 0 bases at J, with 11 bases between the two ends. CDR1 is SNHLY, CDR2 FYNNEI, per germline. CDR3 size: 13 residues. The DNA for the CDR3 is TGTGCCAGCTCCGGGACATACTCCTACGAGCAGTACTTC. It specifies CASSGTYSYEQYF.

The V gene is TRBV18, the J gene TRBJ1-1, with TRBD1 as a possible D gene (6 bases). Germline-derived CDR1 and CDR2 are KGHSH and LQKENI. This CDR3 has 15 residues. Trimming shortened V by 2 bases and J by 6 bases, and 16 bases separated the two germline ends. The DNA for the CDR3 is TGTGCCAGCTCACCAATCGCAGGGGATCGCGCTGAAGCTTTCTTT. This codes for CASSPIAGDRAEAFF.

V and J are TRBV6-5 and TRBJ1-1; TRBD1 might be the D (5 bases). This CDR3 is 13 amino acids long. The V gene's germline CDR1 is MNHEY and CDR2 SVGAGI. Trimming left V 7 bases short and J 7 bases short, with 16 bases between. CDR3 DNA sequence: TGTGCCAGCAAGGTGGACACGCAGAGTGAAGCTTTCTTT. As protein: CASKVDTQSEAFF.

The chain employs TRBV15 and TRBJ1-4; D perhaps matches TRBD1 (5 bases). This CDR3 contains 15 residues. Trimming removed 0 bases from V and 6 bases from J, with 11 bases in between. Germline CDR1 and CDR2: LNHNV and YYDKDF (reference sequence). The CDR3 sequence: CATSRDREGDEKLFF. CDR3 in DNA: TGTGCCACCAGCAGAGATAGGGAAGGGGATGAAAAACTGTTTTTT.

V gene TRBV28 combines with J gene TRBJ1-1; the D gene is possibly TRBD1 (6 bases). V was trimmed by 5 bases and J by 8 bases, leaving 9 bases between them. The CDR3 totals 11 residues. Germline V gene lookup returns CDR1 MDHEN and CDR2 SYDVKM. The CDR3 region has the DNA TGTGCCAGCAGTAGACAGGTAGAAGCTTTCTTT. This codes for CASSRQVEAFF.

This clone was seen just once. V gene TRBV6-5 combines with J gene TRBJ1-6, with D tentatively TRBD1 (6 bases). V was clipped by 0 bases and J by 6 bases, with 9 bases between them. This CDR3 is built from 15 residues. In germline, CDR1 is MNHEY, CDR2 SVGAGI. The CDR3 DNA reads TGTGCCAGCAGTTACTCGGGGGGGCGTAATTCACCCCTCCACTTT. Translating gives CASSYSGGRNSPLHF.

The V and J genes are TRBV20-1 and TRBJ1-1; no firm D call. Per the germline V gene, CDR1 is DFQATT and CDR2 is SNEGSKA (reference sequence). CDR3 size: 11 residues. V was cut by 5 bases and J by 0 bases, with 4 bases left in between. The CDR3 DNA reads TGCAGTGCTCTATTGAACACTGAAGCTTTCTTT. Translated, it gives CSALLNTEAFF.

The rearrangement uses TRBV27 and TRBJ2-7; 9 bases align to TRBD1. CDR3 length: 14 residues. V was pared by 6 bases and J by 6 bases, with 9 bases of the junction left unmatched. Germline V gene data show CDR1 as MNHEY and CDR2 as SMNVEV (reference sequence). CDR3 amino acids: CASRGTGRLVEQYF. The CDR3 DNA sequence: TGTGCCAGCAGGGGGACAGGGCGTTTAGTCGAGCAGTACTTC.

This sequence joins TRBV11-3 and TRBJ2-7; 8 bases align to TRBD1. Germline trimming cut 9 bases from V and 2 bases from J; bases unmatched to any gene: 12. The CDR3 spans 15 residues. In germline, CDR1 is SGHNT, CDR2 YENEEA. CDR3 sequence: CARGGWGTGAYEQYF. CDR3 DNA: TGTGCCAGAGGGGGGTGGGGGACAGGTGCCTACGAGCAGTACTTC.

The table lists this clone with a few counts. The chain recombines TRBV5-6 with TRBJ1-3, with TRBD1 matching 7 bases. After removal of 3 bases from V and 9 bases from J, the junction contained 15 bases not matched to a gene. CDR3 length: 16 amino acids. Per germline, CDR1 SGHDT and CDR2 YYEEEE. This CDR3 is CASSSWRTGFEGTIYF. The CDR3 nucleotides read TGTGCCAGCAGCTCATGGAGGACAGGTTTCGAAGGCACCATATATTTT.

V usage is TRBV19 and J usage is TRBJ1-2; the D gene is possibly TRBD1 (5 bases). Germline V gene sequence: CDR1 LNHDA, CDR2 SQIVND (reference sequence). The CDR3 contains 13 residues. Deletions cut 3 bases from V and 3 bases from J, with 8 bases between. CDR3: CASSMTVYYGYTF. The CDR3 DNA follows: TGTGCCAGTAGTATGACAGTTTACTATGGCTACACCTTC.

This sequence joins TRBV5-1 and TRBJ2-3; 7 nucleotides match TRBD1. J gave up 4 bases and V 1 base, and 6 bases lay outside the gene matches. The length of the CDR3 is 15 residues. The V gene's germline CDR1 is SGHRS and CDR2 YFSETQ. CDR3 loop: CASSLYTGVSDTQYF. The CDR3, as DNA: TGCGCCAGCAGCTTGTACACAGGGGTCTCAGATACGCAGTATTTT.

This chain joins TRBV5-4 and TRBJ1-6, with a weak D call TRBD1 (6 bases). The CDR3 has 14 residues. V was trimmed by 4 bases and J by 9 bases, leaving 14 bases between them. In germline, CDR1 is SGHNT, CDR2 YYREEE (reference sequence). CDR3 nucleotide sequence: TGTGCCAGCAGCCGAACCACAGGGAGTTCACCCCTCCACTTT. Translating it yields CASSRTTGSSPLHF.

The chain joins TRBV18 to TRBJ1-2; D not certain. The V end was cut by 2 bases, the J end by 6 bases, with 16 bases between. From germline, CDR1 is KGHSH and CDR2 LQKENI. The CDR3 runs 15 residues. The DNA of the CDR3 is TGTGCCAGCTCACCAGATCGCGGCGCCACGGATGGCTACACCTTC. Translation gives CASSPDRGATDGYTF.

Worth noting for this clone: At one boundary the junction diverges from the germline segment, which might be a read error. The rearrangement joins TRBV9 to TRBJ2-1, with D possibly matching TRBD2 (5 bases). Germline CDR1 and CDR2: SGDLS and YYNGEE. The CDR3 runs 13 residues. This chain's CDR3 is CASSVVEGNGQFF. In DNA form, the CDR3 reads TGTGCCAGCAGCGTAGTTGAGGGCAATGGGCAGTTCTTC.

The chain couples TRBV15 to TRBJ2-3; D is uncertain. Between the trimmed V and J ends, which lost 4 bases and 3 bases, there was a span of 20 bases. The germline gives CDR1 LNHNV, CDR2 YYDKDF (reference sequence). The CDR3 is made up of 17 amino acids. The CDR3 region is CATSKSRELRSTDTQYF. The CDR3 bases are TGTGCCACCAGCAAATCCCGCGAGCTCCGTTCGACAGATACGCAGTATTTT.

The chain links TRBV7-9 to TRBJ2-5; 9 nucleotides line up with TRBD1. The CDR3 sequence is 17 residues long. J lost 5 bases, V lost 7 bases, and 17 bases had no gene match. Germline values: CDR1 SEHNR, CDR2 FQNEAQ (reference sequence). CDR3 nucleotides: TGTGCCAGCACCCGATTACAGGGGGCCATTTTGTTGGAGACCCAGTACTTC. This gives the protein CASTRLQGAILLETQYF.

The rearrangement uses TRBV27 and TRBJ2-7, with 13 nucleotides matching TRBD2. CDR1 is MNHEY, CDR2 SMNVEV, per germline (reference sequence). CDR3 size: 16 residues. V dropped 7 bases and J dropped 5; count of bases not matched to a gene: 11. The CDR3 loop is CASTAKGLAGPHEQYF. The CDR3 DNA sequence: TGTGCCAGCACCGCCAAGGGACTAGCGGGGCCCCACGAGCAGTACTTC.

V and J are TRBV15 and TRBJ2-3; weak D call: TRBD2 (5 bases). Germline V CDR1 and CDR2: LNHNV, YYDKDF (reference sequence). The CDR3 is made up of 15 amino acids. V gave up 5 bases and J gave up 0 bases, with 12 bases separating them. The CDR3 DNA follows: TGTGCCACCAGCGGGAGCGGTTCTAGCACAGATACGCAGTATTTT. This codes for CATSGSGSSTDTQYF.

CDR3 sequence reads: CAITGTSSPYEQYF. The CDR3 nucleotides are TGTGCCATTACCGGGACTAGCAGCCCCTACGAGCAGTACTTC. This chain joins TRBV10-3 and TRBJ2-5; TRBD2 matches 9 bases. The end of the DNA aligns better with TRBJ2-7, so the J call may be wrong. CDR1 and CDR2 (germline): ENHRY, SYGVKD. This CDR3 has 14 residues.

CDR3 bases: TGTGCCAGCACCGAACGGGGTAGCTATGGCTACACCTTC. Protein: CASTERGSYGYTF. This chain links TRBV5-4 with TRBJ1-2; D remains unclear. Germline loops: CDR1 SGHNT, CDR2 YYREEE (reference sequence). The CDR3 totals 13 residues. The germline V and J ends were trimmed by 6 bases and 4 bases, with 13 bases remaining between them.

The J gene is TRBJ2-1, the V gene TRBV7-6, with 8 bases aligning to TRBD1. V dropped 3 bases and J dropped 5; count of bases not matched to a gene: 3. Germline V gene lookup returns CDR1 SGHVS and CDR2 FNYEAQ. This CDR3 contains 14 residues. CDR3 nucleotide sequence: TGTGCCAGCAGCTTCGGGACAGGCGACAATGAGCAGTTCTTC. Amino acid sequence: CASSFGTGDNEQFF.

V and J are TRBV5-1 and TRBJ2-6; D possibly corresponds to TRBD1 (6 bases). With 4 bases removed from V and 4 bases from J, the gap between germline ends came to 12 bases. The CDR3 extends over 15 amino acids. Germline V CDR1 and CDR2: SGHRS, YFSETQ. CDR3 DNA sequence: TGCGCCAGCAGCGCCACAGGGCAAGGGGCCAACGTCCTGACTTTC. Encoded protein: CASSATGQGANVLTF.

The V call is TRBV18, the J call TRBJ2-7; D may be TRBD1 (6 bases). Germline lookup yields CDR1 KGHSH and CDR2 LQKENI. Trimming left V 6 bases short and J 2 bases short, with 14 bases between. The CDR3 contains 14 residues. The CDR3 DNA sequence: TGTGCCAGCTCCTCGAAACAGGGACCCTACGAGCAGTACTTC. Residues: CASSSKQGPYEQYF.